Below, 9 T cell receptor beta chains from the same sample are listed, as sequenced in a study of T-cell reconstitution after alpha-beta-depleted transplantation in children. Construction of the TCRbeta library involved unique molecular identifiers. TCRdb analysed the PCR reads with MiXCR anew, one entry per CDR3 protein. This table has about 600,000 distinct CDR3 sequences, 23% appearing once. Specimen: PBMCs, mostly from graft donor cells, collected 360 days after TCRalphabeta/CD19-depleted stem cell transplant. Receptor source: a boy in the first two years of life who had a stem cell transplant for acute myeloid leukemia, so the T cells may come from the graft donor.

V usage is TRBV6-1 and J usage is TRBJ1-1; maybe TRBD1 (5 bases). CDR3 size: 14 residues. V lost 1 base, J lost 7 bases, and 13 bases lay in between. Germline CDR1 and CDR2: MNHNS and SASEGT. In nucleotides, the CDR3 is TGTGCCAGCAGTGAAGGAGGGGTAACCGGTGAAGCTTTCTTT. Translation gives CASSEGGVTGEAFF.

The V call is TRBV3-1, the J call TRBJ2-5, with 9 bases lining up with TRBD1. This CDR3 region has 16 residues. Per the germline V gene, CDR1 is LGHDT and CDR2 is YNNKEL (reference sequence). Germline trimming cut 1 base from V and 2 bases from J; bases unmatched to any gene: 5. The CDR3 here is CASSQGTGTGQETQYF. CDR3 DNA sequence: TGTGCCAGCAGCCAAGGAACCGGGACAGGGCAAGAGACCCAGTACTTC.

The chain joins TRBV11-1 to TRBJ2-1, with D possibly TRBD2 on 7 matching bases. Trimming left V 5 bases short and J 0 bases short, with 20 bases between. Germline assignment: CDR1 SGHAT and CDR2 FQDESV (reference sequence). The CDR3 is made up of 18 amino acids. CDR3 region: CASSTLRGGASSYNEQFF. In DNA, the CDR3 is TGTGCCAGCAGCACACTCCGCGGGGGCGCGAGCTCCTACAATGAGCAGTTCTTC.

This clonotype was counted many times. In DNA, the CDR3 is TGCAGCGTCCGGCAGAGCTCCTACGAGCAGTACTTC. Amino acid sequence: CSVRQSSYEQYF. The J gene is TRBJ2-7, the V gene TRBV29-1; no reliable D call. V lost 6 bases, J lost 0 bases, and 9 bases lay in between. Germline CDR1 is SQVTM and CDR2 is ANQGSEA. The length of the CDR3 is 12 residues.

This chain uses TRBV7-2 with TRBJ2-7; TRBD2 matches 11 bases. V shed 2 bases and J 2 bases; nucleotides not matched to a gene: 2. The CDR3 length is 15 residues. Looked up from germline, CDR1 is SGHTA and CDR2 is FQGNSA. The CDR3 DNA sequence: TGTGCCAGCAGCTTATCTAGCGGGGGGACCTACGAGCAGTACTTC. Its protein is CASSLSSGGTYEQYF.

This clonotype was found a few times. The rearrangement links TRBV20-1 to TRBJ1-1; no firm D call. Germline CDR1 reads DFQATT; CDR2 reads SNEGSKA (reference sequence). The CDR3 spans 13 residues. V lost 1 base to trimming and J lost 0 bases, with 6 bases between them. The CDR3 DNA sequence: TGCAGTGCTAGAGGTTCGGTGAACACTGAAGCTTTCTTT. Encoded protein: CSARGSVNTEAFF.

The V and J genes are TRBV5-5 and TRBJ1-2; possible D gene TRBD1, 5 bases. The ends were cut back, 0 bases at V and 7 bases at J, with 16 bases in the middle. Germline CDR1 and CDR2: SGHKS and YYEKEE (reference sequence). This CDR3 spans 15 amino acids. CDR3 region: CASSLGPGLSGGYTF. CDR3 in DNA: TGTGCCAGCAGCTTGGGGCCAGGGTTATCCGGTGGCTACACCTTC.

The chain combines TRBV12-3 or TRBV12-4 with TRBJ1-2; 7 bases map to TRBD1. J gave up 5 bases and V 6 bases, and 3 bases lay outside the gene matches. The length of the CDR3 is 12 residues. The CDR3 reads CASRPQGYGYTF. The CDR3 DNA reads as TGTGCCAGCAGACCACAGGGGTATGGCTACACCTTC.

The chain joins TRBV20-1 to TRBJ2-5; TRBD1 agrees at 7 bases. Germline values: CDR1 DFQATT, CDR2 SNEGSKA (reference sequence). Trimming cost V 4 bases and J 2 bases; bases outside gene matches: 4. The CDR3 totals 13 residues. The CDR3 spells CSANMGQQETQYF. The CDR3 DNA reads TGCAGTGCTAACATGGGACAGCAAGAGACCCAGTACTTC.